Below, 7 T cell receptor beta chains from the same sample are listed, as sequenced in a study of shared clonotypes between healthy human individuals. Sequencing was performed with immunoSEQ multiplex PCR; in TCRdb, only in-frame clones are kept and a portion is missing. The profile covers 2 million to 3 million clones, with 90% to 95% appearing a single time and 0.35% to 0.45% taken by the ten largest. The sample was naive CD4+ T cells from PBMCs. The subset denotes: CD45RA+ positively selected. These receptors all stem from a man aged 18 to 29 in good health. Some clones in this sample may be carry-over from other donors' samples.

V is TRBV5-4 and J is TRBJ2-1, with 8 bases fitting TRBD1. The CDR3 totals 15 residues. From germline, CDR1 is SGHNT and CDR2 YYREEE (reference sequence). The junction had 7 bases not matched to a gene; V was cut back by 4 bases and J by 4 bases. In DNA form, the CDR3 reads TGTGCCAGCAGCCAAGGGACAGGATCATACAATGAGCAGTTCTTC. Its protein is CASSQGTGSYNEQFF.

This chain links TRBV19 with TRBJ2-1; 8 nucleotides line up with TRBD2. Germline assignment: CDR1 LNHDA and CDR2 SQIVND (reference sequence). The CDR3 totals 16 residues. The trim removed 5 bases at V and 0 bases at J, leaving 6 bases unmatched. CDR3 nucleotides: TGTGCCAGTAGTTCCCGGGAGGGGAGCTCCTACAATGAGCAGTTCTTC. It codes for CASSSREGSSYNEQFF. Variable domain in full (rest from reference TRBV19 and TRBJ2-1): DGGITQSPKYLFRKEGQNVTLSCEQNLNHDAMYWYRQDPGQGLRLIYYSQIVNDFQKGDIAEGYSVSREKKESFPLTVTSAQKNPTAFYLCASSSREGSSYNEQFFGPGTRLTVL.

The chain combines TRBV9 with TRBJ2-3, with TRBD2 matching 7 bases. The V gene's germline CDR1 is SGDLS and CDR2 YYNGEE. This CDR3 spans 16 amino acids. Germline trimming cut 3 bases from V and 0 bases from J; bases unmatched to any gene: 7. In DNA form, the CDR3 reads TGTGCCAGCAGCGCCTCCCTAGCGGCGAGCACAGATACGCAGTATTTT. It translates to CASSASLAASTDTQYF.

J is TRBJ2-1 and V is TRBV9, with D perhaps matching TRBD2 (5 bases). The CDR3 extends over 15 amino acids. Per germline, CDR1 SGDLS and CDR2 YYNGEE. Trimming removed 4 bases from V and 3 bases from J, with 14 bases in between. CDR3 sequence: CASSSMGVGYNEQFF. The CDR3 bases are TGTGCCAGCAGCTCCATGGGAGTGGGCTACAATGAGCAGTTCTTC.

This sequence joins TRBV6-5 and TRBJ2-7; D call uncertain. CDR1 is MNHEY, CDR2 SVGAGI, per germline. CDR3 length: 15 residues. V was cut by 2 bases and J by 4 bases, with 15 bases left in between. The chain's CDR3 is CASSYSLDAGYEQYF. DNA for the CDR3: TGTGCCAGCAGTTACAGTTTGGACGCCGGATACGAGCAGTACTTC.

The chain links TRBV19 to TRBJ1-4, with D possibly matching TRBD1 (6 bases). This CDR3 is 13 amino acids long. With 4 bases removed from V and 14 bases from J, the gap between germline ends came to 17 bases. CDR1 LNHDA and CDR2 SQIVND come from the germline V gene (reference sequence). Here the CDR3 reads CASSTTGPGGLFF. The CDR3 coding sequence is TGTGCCAGTAGTACAACAGGGCCGGGAGGGCTGTTTTTT.

This clone showed up just once. V usage is TRBV6-5 and J usage is TRBJ2-1, with 7 bases matching TRBD2. This CDR3 is 14 amino acids long. V was clipped by 6 bases and J by 4 bases; unmatched bases: 6. CDR1 and CDR2 from the germline V gene are MNHEY and SVGAGI. CDR3 region: CASSFEAGYNEQFF. The CDR3 region has the DNA TGTGCCAGCAGCTTCGAAGCGGGGTACAATGAGCAGTTCTTC.